Listed here are 27 T cell receptor beta chains from one sample, sequenced in a study of T-cell memory formation after mild COVID-19. TCRdb independently ran MiXCR on the 5' RACE reads; one entry per CDR3 protein. The repertoire holds 250,000 to 350,000 distinct CDR3 sequences, 15% to 20% seen once, with roughly 24% in the top ten. The source material was PBMCs or a T cell subset sorted from them (not recorded which). Receptor source: a man in his late teens or twenties who had mild COVID-19 (a few samples of this study predate the infection). Cell type and time point are not known.

The chain links TRBV6-2 or TRBV6-3 to TRBJ2-7; no clear D. Germline V gene data show CDR1 as MNHEY and CDR2 as SVGEGT. The CDR3 runs 12 residues. Deletions cut 0 bases from V and 5 bases from J, with 5 bases between. This CDR3 is CASSYSRNEQYF. The DNA of the CDR3 is TGTGCCAGCAGTTACTCGAGAAACGAGCAGTACTTC.

This clonotype was observed once. This chain links TRBV5-1 with TRBJ1-4; D is perhaps TRBD1 (6 bases). CDR1 SGHRS and CDR2 YFSETQ come from the germline V gene. Trimming stripped 3 bases from V and 3 bases from J, with 15 bases between. CDR3 length: 16 residues. The CDR3 DNA reads as TGCGCCAGCAGCTATGGGGGCGGTGCCGCTAATGAAAAACTGTTTTTT. Protein: CASSYGGGAANEKLFF.

This clonotype has just a few counts. V gene TRBV3-1 combines with J gene TRBJ2-5; 7 bases agree with TRBD2. This CDR3 spans 15 amino acids. J gave up 3 bases and V 5 bases, and 9 bases lay outside the gene matches. In germline, CDR1 is LGHDT, CDR2 YNNKEL (reference sequence). For the CDR3, the DNA is TGTGCCAGCAGCATCGAACCGAGCGGGGAAGAGACCCAGTACTTC. Amino acid sequence: CASSIEPSGEETQYF.

The V and J genes are TRBV5-1 and TRBJ1-3, with D tentatively TRBD1 (6 bases). Germline CDR1 SGHRS, CDR2 YFSETQ. This CDR3 is built from 16 residues. Trimming pared 0 bases from V and 4 bases from J, leaving 14 bases between. The CDR3 spells CASSLVGGAIGNTIYF. The CDR3 DNA reads as TGCGCCAGCAGCTTGGTCGGGGGGGCGATCGGAAACACCATATATTTT.

This clonotype was seen at least ten times. The V and J genes are TRBV3-1 and TRBJ2-7; no clear D. V was cut by 0 bases and J by 4 bases, with 7 bases left in between. The CDR3 is made up of 13 amino acids. From germline, CDR1 is LGHDT and CDR2 YNNKEL (reference sequence). CDR3 protein: CASSQDLGYEQYF. CDR3 DNA: TGTGCCAGCAGCCAAGATCTAGGGTACGAGCAGTACTTC.

Only a few counts were recorded for this clonotype. The chain combines TRBV12-5 with TRBJ2-7, with D perhaps matching TRBD1 (6 bases). The CDR3 extends over 13 amino acids. Germline CDR1 is LGHNT and CDR2 is FRNRAP. Trimming took 1 base from V and 5 from J, leaving 9 bases between them. The CDR3 spells CASGLGQVNEQYF. In nucleotides, the CDR3 is TGTGCTAGTGGTTTGGGACAGGTTAACGAGCAGTACTTC. The full variable domain, completed using reference TRBV12-5 and TRBJ2-7, is DARVTQTPRHKVTEMGQEVTMRCQPILGHNTVFWYRQTMMQGLELLAYFRNRAPLDDSGMPKDRFSAEMPDATLATLKIQPSEPRDSAVYFCASGLGQVNEQYFGPGTRLTVT.

The chain uses TRBV7-9 and TRBJ2-5, with 7 nucleotides matching TRBD1. The CDR3 spans 14 residues. Germline V gene lookup returns CDR1 SEHNR and CDR2 FQNEAQ (reference sequence). V trimming: 6 bases; J trimming: 2 bases; junction bases outside the gene matches: 6. CDR3 bases: TGTGCCAGCAGTTTGACAGGGCTACAAGAGACCCAGTACTTC. Translated: CASSLTGLQETQYF.

CDR3 bases: TGCGCCAGCAGCCAATTGGACAGGGGGCTCAATGAGCAGTTCTTC. This sequence encodes CASSQLDRGLNEQFF. The J gene is TRBJ2-1, the V gene TRBV4-1, with 11 bases matching TRBD1. The V and J ends lost 2 bases and 6 bases, in that order; junction bases with no gene match: 3. Germline V lookup: CDR1 MGHRA, CDR2 YSYEKL. This CDR3 comprises 15 residues.

Many counts were recorded for this clonotype. The chain employs TRBV12-3 or TRBV12-4 and TRBJ1-2; weak D call: TRBD1 (5 bases). Trimming removed 3 bases from V and 5 bases from J, with 7 bases in between. The CDR3 has 12 amino acids. CDR3 coding DNA: TGTGCCAGCAGTTTCGGGGGGTATGGCTACACCTTC. It encodes CASSFGGYGYTF.

This clonotype was detected only a few times. The V call is TRBV20-1, the J call TRBJ1-2; 7 bases agree with TRBD1. This CDR3 comprises 15 residues. CDR1 DFQATT and CDR2 SNEGSKA come from the germline V gene (reference sequence). V was pared by 4 bases and J by 5 bases, with 13 bases of the junction left unmatched. CDR3 region: CSATLGTAQGYGYTF. The CDR3 DNA follows: TGCAGTGCTACGCTAGGGACAGCCCAAGGGTATGGCTACACCTTC.

In its sample, this clonotype was seen a few times. The gene calls are TRBV6-2 or TRBV6-3 and TRBJ2-3, with a possible D match to TRBD2 (5 bases). Trimming left V 6 bases short and J 0 bases short, with 16 bases between. CDR3 length: 16 amino acids. The germline CDR1 and CDR2 sequences are MNHEY and SVGEGT. The CDR3 DNA follows: TGTGCCAGCAGCCCCCTGGACTCCGGCAGCACAGATACGCAGTATTTT. The encoded protein is CASSPLDSGSTDTQYF.

This chain connects TRBV11-2 to TRBJ2-3; the match to TRBD1 covers 11 bases. The germline V gene has CDR1 SGHAT and CDR2 FQNNGV. This CDR3 spans 19 amino acids. V shed 5 bases, J shed 4 bases, and the junction held 17 bases outside the gene matches. CDR3 region: CASSRGTYLDRGHSDTQYF. The DNA of the CDR3 is TGTGCCAGCAGCAGGGGGACCTATTTGGACAGGGGGCACTCAGATACGCAGTATTTT.

This chain joins TRBV18 and TRBJ2-1, with TRBD1 matching 7 bases. V trimming: 3 bases; J trimming: 5 bases; junction bases outside the gene matches: 10. Germline values: CDR1 KGHSH, CDR2 LQKENI. The CDR3 loop spans 16 amino acids. The CDR3 bases are TGTGCCAGCTCACCCCTGCTCGGACAGGAGAACAATGAGCAGTTCTTC. This encodes CASSPLLGQENNEQFF.

This clonotype was seen ten or more times. The chain has TRBV7-2 and TRBJ2-7, with D possibly being TRBD1 (5 bases). This CDR3 has 13 residues. Germline CDR1 SGHTA, CDR2 FQGNSA. V gave up 1 base and J gave up 2 bases, with 6 bases separating them. The CDR3 sequence: CASSLGTTYEQYV. Written as DNA, the CDR3 is TGTGCCAGCAGCTTAGGGACAACCTACGAGCAGTACGTC.

The J gene is TRBJ2-1, the V gene TRBV20-1, with no clear D. V lost 5 bases and J 7 bases, leaving 6 bases between the germline ends. The CDR3 spans 10 residues. Germline CDR1 DFQATT, CDR2 SNEGSKA (reference sequence). CDR3 loop: CSALGNEQFF. As DNA, the CDR3 is TGCAGTGCTTTGGGGAATGAGCAGTTCTTC.

This clonotype was seen repeatedly, ten times or more. The CDR3 DNA follows: TGCGCCAGCAGCCGGACGGGTCAGGAGACCCAGTACTTC. Its translation: CASSRTGQETQYF. The chain combines TRBV5-1 with TRBJ2-5; D is undetermined. The CDR3 is 13 residues long. Trimming stripped 4 bases from V and 5 bases from J, with 12 bases between. The germline V gene encodes CDR1 SGHRS and CDR2 YFSETQ.

This clonotype was found a few times. The chain uses TRBV29-1 and TRBJ2-7; TRBD1 might be the D (6 bases). The CDR3 covers 12 residues. The germline gives CDR1 SQVTM, CDR2 ANQGSEA. Deletions cut 7 bases from V and 0 bases from J, with 10 bases between. Here the CDR3 DNA reads TGCAGCGGGGCAGGGGACTCCTACGAGCAGTACTTC. Its protein is CSGAGDSYEQYF.

The chain combines TRBV2 with TRBJ1-2, with 9 bases lining up with TRBD1. The CDR3 extends over 13 amino acids. Germline-derived CDR1 and CDR2 are SNHLY and FYNNEI. V lost 2 bases, J lost 8 bases, and 3 bases stayed unmatched. CDR3 DNA sequence: TGTGCCAGCAGTGAAACAGGGGGCGTCGGCTACACCTTC. This translates into CASSETGGVGYTF.

This clonotype was detected only a few times. The V gene is TRBV7-9, the J gene TRBJ1-2; 9 nucleotides match TRBD1. The length of the CDR3 is 18 residues. The V segment lost 3 bases and the J segment 5 bases; nucleotides outside the gene matches: 16. The germline CDR1 and CDR2 sequences are SEHNR and FQNEAQ (reference sequence). The CDR3 region is CASSFSGQGRFKSYGYTF. The CDR3 DNA reads as TGTGCCAGCAGCTTTTCCGGACAGGGGCGCTTCAAGAGTTATGGCTACACCTTC.

This clonotype has only one observation. The V call is TRBV10-3, the J call TRBJ1-3, with D possibly matching TRBD1 (6 bases). This CDR3 contains 13 residues. V was trimmed by 5 bases and J by 4 bases, leaving 9 bases between them. Germline-derived CDR1 and CDR2 are ENHRY and SYGVKD. This CDR3 reads CAISRTDGNTIYF. CDR3 in DNA: TGTGCCATCAGTAGGACAGACGGAAACACCATATATTTT.

This clonotype was observed many times. This chain links TRBV5-5 with TRBJ2-1, with 9 bases that match TRBD2. The CDR3 covers 15 residues. J was trimmed by 2 bases and V by 1 base; bases with no gene match: 1. CDR1 is SGHKS, CDR2 YYEKEE, per germline (reference sequence). The CDR3 spells CASSLLAGAYNEQFF. CDR3 in DNA: TGTGCCAGCAGCTTGTTAGCGGGGGCCTACAATGAGCAGTTCTTC.

The V and J genes are TRBV11-2 and TRBJ1-6; D is unclear. The CDR3 totals 14 residues. CDR1 and CDR2 (germline): SGHAT, FQNNGV. The ends were cut back, 5 bases at V and 11 bases at J, with 16 bases in the middle. CDR3 DNA: TGTGCCAGCAGCCCGAACCCGCTGGGAGCACCCCTCCACTTT. Its translation is CASSPNPLGAPLHF.

This chain links TRBV21-1 with TRBJ2-2; the D call in the table, TRBD2, was not verified against the DNA. TRBV21-1 is noted as a pseudogene. The CDR3 contains 20 residues. CDR3 loop: CASSQKADLAGGPGTGELFF. In nucleotides, the CDR3 is TGTGCCAGCAGCCAAAAGGCAGATTTAGCGGGGGGGCCGGGGACCGGGGAGCTGTTTTTT.

This clonotype was counted only a few times. The chain is built from TRBV4-3 and TRBJ2-3; D unclear. In germline, CDR1 is LGHNA, CDR2 YSLEER. V was cut by 0 bases and J by 0 bases, with 4 bases left in between. The CDR3 has 14 amino acids. CDR3 sequence reads: CASSQDFSTDTQYF. CDR3 coding DNA: TGCGCCAGCAGCCAAGATTTTAGCACAGATACGCAGTATTTT.

The table lists this clonotype with a few counts. This chain uses TRBV10-3 with TRBJ1-4, with 7 bases aligning to TRBD1. Per the germline V gene, CDR1 is ENHRY and CDR2 is SYGVKD. This CDR3 region has 16 residues. The V segment lost 5 bases and the J segment 3 bases; nucleotides outside the gene matches: 9. The DNA of the CDR3 is TGTGCCATCAGTTTGGGACAGAGCCCTGCTAATGAAAAACTGTTTTTT. The encoded protein is CAISLGQSPANEKLFF.

The chain joins TRBV6-5 to TRBJ2-3, with a possible D match to TRBD2 (6 bases). Germline lookup yields CDR1 MNHEY and CDR2 SVGAGI. The V gene lost 1 base and the J gene lost 1 base, with 9 bases spanning the gap. The CDR3 extends over 15 amino acids. The CDR3 loop is CASSYWGGGTDTQYF. The CDR3, as DNA: TGTGCCAGCAGTTACTGGGGCGGGGGCACAGATACGCAGTATTTT.

This clonotype has only a few counts. The J gene is TRBJ1-2, the V gene TRBV19, with TRBD1 matching over 7 bases. Germline V lookup: CDR1 LNHDA, CDR2 SQIVND (reference sequence). This CDR3 is built from 10 residues. V lost 7 bases to trimming and J lost 8 bases; unmatched junction nucleotides: 1. The CDR3 spells CASKGAGYTF. Here the CDR3 DNA reads TGTGCCAGTAAGGGGGCAGGCTACACCTTC.